This TCR beta chain was sequenced for a study of blood T cell repertoires in COVID-19 (dated by TCRdb to 2020 to 2022). For context, the study as a whole: The collaborator samples originated in the United States, Italy and Spain and spanned the acute and convalescent phases of COVID-19. The material from the prospective study consisted of cDNA or gDNA derived from T cells, B-cell-depleted T cells, or PBMCs. Subjects who had been exposed to COVID-19, were actively infected with it, or had recovered from it provided the deeply sampled blood TCRbeta repertoires that made up the dataset. The repertoires were released in a freely available public database meant as a resource for research on the immune response to SARS-CoV-2. Samples were obtained from the ongoing ImmuneRACE study (first 160 participants) and from 1,254 subjects provided by 6 global collaborators. A de-identified subject ID, COVID-19 status, age in years and sex were almost always included in the sample metadata. Where HLA class I and class II types were available, the types were taken from metadata supplied by the sample provider, not from assay-based typing.

One collaborating source in Seattle enrolled patients while the patients were actively infected and followed the patients over time throughout the course of disease. Whole blood was collected in K2EDTA tubes by collaborating institutions according to the institutions' own protocols. Collaborator samples were shipped for TCRbeta analysis as frozen whole blood, isolated PBMCs, or DNA extracted from either sample type. There are 15 amino acids in the CDR3, from cysteine to phenylalanine inclusive. This entry keeps only the CDR3 DNA: 45 bases, framed from base 1. CDR1 and CDR2 (LGHDT, YNNKEL) derive from the germline V gene (reference sequence). Between the V and J ends, shortened by 1 base and 4 bases respectively, the junction contains 13 bases. Overall study outcomes, separate from this receptor: The quantity of clinical and demographic metadata differed by source and by participant and was supplied without curation.

Worth noting for this clone: Its specific antigen is unknown. Within one base of it there is no much larger clone, and no base qualities were kept.

TCRbeta CDR3 regions were amplified from genomic DNA using the immunoSEQ Assay, a bias-controlled multiplex PCR. From the authors' description of their analysis: The number of nucleated cells in each sample was estimated from the amplification of reference gene primers within the assay. To quantify the absolute abundance of each unique TCRbeta CDR3 rearrangement, sequence reads were collapsed and filtered. For each sample, productive Simpson clonality was calculated as the square root of Simpson's diversity index across productive rearrangements. TCRdb holds this immuneACCESS table with in-frame rearrangements only. Some clones are missing; in checked studies, unresolved V genes explain under half, and the rest has no known cause. V, J and clone size reflect that table, while D and trimming were determined from the DNA. The sample data list approximately 210,000 clones, and approximately 84% of these were observed just once. The ten largest account for roughly 7% of the sample.

Sequencing input: peripheral blood. The TCR was taken from a woman older than 75 with COVID-19, enrolled during active disease. The chain is encoded by TRBV3-1 (or the pseudogene TRBV3-2) joined to TRBJ2-5; tentative D gene TRBD2, with 5 bases matching. The DNA sequence follows: TGTGCCAGCAGCCAAGGATCGGGGTCCGGAGAGACCCAGTACTTC. Its amino acids are CASSQGSGSGETQYF.